Each of the 9 T cell receptor beta chains below was sequenced from the same sample in a study of Tregs in tolerant kidney transplant recipients. Libraries were prepared by immunoSEQ multiplex PCR; TCRdb keeps only in-frame clonotypes and omits some of them. This table has tens of thousands of clones, roughly 93% appearing once. Sample: CD4+ T cells from blood, taken before the transplant. These receptors were collected from a human donor who received a combined kidney and bone marrow transplant.

In DNA, the CDR3 is TGTGCCAGCAGCCCGGTTGTGGGCCTCGGGGACTACGAGCAGTACTTC. Amino acid sequence: CASSPVVGLGDYEQYF. V and J are TRBV4-2 and TRBJ2-7; D might be TRBD2 (5 bases). The V and J ends lost 4 bases and 3 bases respectively, with 19 bases between them. Germline V gene data show CDR1 as LGHNA and CDR2 as YNFKEQ. CDR3 length: 16 residues.

The chain employs TRBV9 and TRBJ2-7; D not certain. The CDR3 extends over 14 amino acids. The V gene's germline CDR1 is SGDLS and CDR2 YYNGEE. V lost 4 bases and J 0 bases, leaving 11 bases between the germline ends. CDR3 nucleotide sequence: TGTGCCAGCAGCCCCCGTGTAAACTCCTACGAGCAGTACTTC. Translating gives CASSPRVNSYEQYF.

The chain links TRBV7-3 to TRBJ1-1; D gene unclear. Germline V lookup: CDR1 SGHTA, CDR2 FQGTGA. The CDR3 consists of 15 residues. V shed 6 bases and J shed 4 bases, with 18 bases lying between them. As DNA, the CDR3 is TGTGCCAGCAGACGAGAGGGTGCATCGTCCACTGAAGCTTTCTTT. Translating gives CASRREGASSTEAFF.

The rearrangement joins TRBV7-2 to TRBJ2-1; D remains ambiguous. V was trimmed by 1 base and J by 3 bases, leaving 10 bases between them. The CDR3 covers 15 residues. The germline V gene encodes CDR1 SGHTA and CDR2 FQGNSA. This chain's CDR3 is CASSLVWQVYNEQFF. CDR3 coding DNA: TGTGCCAGCAGCTTAGTATGGCAGGTCTACAATGAGCAGTTCTTC.

The V gene is TRBV29-1, the J gene TRBJ2-7, with D tentatively TRBD1 (6 bases). V lost 4 bases and J 2 bases, leaving 15 bases between the germline ends. CDR1 is SQVTM, CDR2 ANQGSEA, per germline. The CDR3 spans 14 residues. The CDR3 spells CSVAFRRTAYEQYF. The CDR3 DNA sequence: TGCAGCGTTGCCTTTCGTCGGACAGCCTACGAGCAGTACTTC.

The chain is built from TRBV5-1 and TRBJ2-1, with 8 bases aligning to TRBD2. CDR3 length equals 15 residues. V trimming: 3 bases; J trimming: 8 bases; junction bases outside the gene matches: 10. Germline V CDR1 and CDR2: SGHRS, YFSETQ. The CDR3 here is CASSSGLAEADEQFF. The CDR3, as DNA: TGCGCCAGCAGCTCCGGACTAGCCGAGGCCGATGAGCAGTTCTTC.

This chain uses TRBV19 with TRBJ1-5, with unresolved D. V was cut by 4 bases and J by 0 bases, with 22 bases left in between. Germline assignment: CDR1 LNHDA and CDR2 SQIVND (reference sequence). The CDR3 is 19 amino acids. The DNA for the CDR3 is TGTGCCAGTAGTACAAGAGCCGTCCGGTACGCGGATAGCAATCAGCCCCAGCATTTT. Translating it yields CASSTRAVRYADSNQPQHF.

V usage is TRBV2 and J usage is TRBJ2-5; 13 nucleotides line up with TRBD2. Germline V CDR1 and CDR2: SNHLY, FYNNEI. The CDR3 contains 15 residues. With 6 bases clipped from V and 5 bases from J, the junction kept 6 bases outside the gene matches. The CDR3 is CASRELAGGGETQYF. DNA of the CDR3: TGTGCCAGCAGGGAACTAGCGGGAGGGGGGGAGACCCAGTACTTC.

The rearrangement uses TRBV6-5 and TRBJ1-2, with 8 bases matching TRBD1. The germline V gene has CDR1 MNHEY and CDR2 SVGAGI. The CDR3 is made up of 15 amino acids. V gave up 2 bases and J gave up 5 bases; unmatched junction bases: 7. The CDR3 DNA reads as TGTGCCAGCAGTTACCGCGACAGGGGTGGATATGGCTACACCTTC. This translates into CASSYRDRGGYGYTF.